The entry below gives a single T cell receptor beta chain sequence along with its context. What it binds is unknown. The entry originates in a study of STAT5B mutations in CD4+ large granular lymphocyte leukemia. The study's findings and limits: TRBV06-family usage was enriched in top patient clones (8/27) versus controls (2/35).

CDR3 length equals 13 residues. The V end lost 5 bases, the J end lost 3 bases, and 8 bases lay between the germline ends. Germline CDR1 is KGHSH and CDR2 is LQKENI. Clones were read by immunoSEQ multiplex PCR, and TCRdb kept only the in-frame ones, dropping some. The sample shows about 35,000 clones, 65% to 70% of them seen only once. The V call is TRBV18, the J call TRBJ1-5; D gene uncertain. Material for sequencing was CD4+ T cells from blood buffy coats. This receptor was identified in a human donor in good health. In DNA, the CDR3 is TGTGCCAGCTCAACTAAGAACAATCAGCCCCAGCATTTT. Its protein product is CASSTKNNQPQHF.